The following is a T cell receptor (beta chain) sequence with its context. This clonotype showed up just a few times. This receptor's antigen is unknown. No base-level quality is on record; no much larger clone is a single base apart. The entry originates in a study of human T cells and chemical hapten exposure (dated by TCRdb to the early 2020s). Study-level background: For sensitization, 2% DPC in acetone was applied to a roughly 2 cm by roughly 2 cm area of upper inner arm skin. Patch testing was done on the upper back using Finn chambers containing 0.01% DPC, and results were scored after 6 days according to International Contact Dermatitis Research Group standards. Peripheral blood TCR repertoire changes were tracked in vivo in alopecia patients during primary and secondary sensitization to the hapten diphenylcyclopropenone (DPC). The patient cohort, mostly female, included alopecia areata with under or over 50% scalp involvement, alopecia totalis and alopecia universalis. The libraries were sequenced as a pool, and the TCR yield per sample differed mostly because of small variations in library volumes within the pool. Patient blood was sampled pre-sensitization (week 0) and at 2, 6 and about 24 weeks after DPC sensitization. For TCR sequencing, blood came from 25 to 35 alopecia patients at anywhere from one to four time points (pre-sensitization, 2, 6 and 24 weeks). Throughout the approximately 23-week study period, patients were also given weekly therapeutic DPC doses on the scalp. On the study overall, not on this receptor specifically: Repeated subsampling changed both the strength of the expansion versus patch-test correlation and the threshold at which that correlation became significant. Significantly more large CDR3 similarity clusters were formed by expanded TCRs than by pre-sensitization or healthy control sets, consistent with antigen-driven responses. Patch test score correlated positively with the number of PT1 expanded TCRs, reaching significance at thresholds 8, 16 and 32 but not at 4. Alopecia, a presumed autoimmune disease, was present in all patients, so the immune response of the patients might differ from that of healthy individuals. The number of TCRs above 1 in 1000 frequency did not change with DPC sensitization; there was no evidence of global repertoire structure alterations.

Library preparation used RACE. The run used a NextSeq 500. During library preparation, unique molecular identifiers were attached to individual cDNA molecules so that TCRs could be counted quantitatively and reproducibly. For every blood RNA sample, sequencing covered both the TCR alpha and TCR beta chains. Per the original workflow: Samples had a median of roughly 98,000 TCRs, with a range from roughly 23,224 to 700,000. The Decombinator software suite was used to annotate the V, J and CDR3 of the TCR reads. To make PS versus PT1 abundance plots, every sample was subsampled to the same number of TCRs (28,000). Expanded TCRs were defined as absent before sensitization and observed at least eight times at the 2-week time point. Using fastp at Q25 and MiXCR, TCRdb reprocessed the public reads and kept productive beta chains. Rows with a matching CDR3 protein are joined into one entry that keeps the most common DNA and genes. These V and J calls derive from TCRdb rather than the authors' analysis. Recorded for this sample are around 150,000 distinct CDR3 sequences; roughly 14% of them occurred a single time. Jointly, the top ten make up 1.5% to 2% of the sample.

From its cysteine to its phenylalanine, the CDR3 spans 15 amino acids. Of the read, only the CDR3 DNA is kept; its 45 bases are in frame from base 1. Relative to germline, V is 2 bases shorter and J is 4 bases shorter, with 11 bases between their ends. The germline V gene sets CDR1 to LGHNA and CDR2 to YSLEER. This specimen's time point label, interpreted: patch test 1, 2 weeks after DPC sensitization. Per the publication, the treatment or condition label means: therapeutic diphenylcyclopropenone sensitization with weekly scalp DPC. At each patch-test visit, blood was drawn before the patch test was applied. Patients were eligible if aged 18 to 70, diagnosed with alopecia and judged suitable for DPC therapy, and pregnant patients were excluded. Unfractionated whole blood was collected in Tempus Blood RNA tubes, and total RNA was extracted from that blood.

Source: whole blood, taken in connection with sensitization to the hapten diphenylcyclopropenone (DPC). The sequence came from a woman under 40 with alopecia areata. Some clones in this sample may be carry-over from other donors' samples. The chain couples TRBV4-3 to TRBJ2-2; the D region possibly corresponds to TRBD1 (6 bases align). The CDR3 reads as follows: CASSQIRGPTGELFF. The nucleotides are TGCGCCAGCAGCCAAATCAGGGGCCCCACCGGGGAGCTGTTTTTT.